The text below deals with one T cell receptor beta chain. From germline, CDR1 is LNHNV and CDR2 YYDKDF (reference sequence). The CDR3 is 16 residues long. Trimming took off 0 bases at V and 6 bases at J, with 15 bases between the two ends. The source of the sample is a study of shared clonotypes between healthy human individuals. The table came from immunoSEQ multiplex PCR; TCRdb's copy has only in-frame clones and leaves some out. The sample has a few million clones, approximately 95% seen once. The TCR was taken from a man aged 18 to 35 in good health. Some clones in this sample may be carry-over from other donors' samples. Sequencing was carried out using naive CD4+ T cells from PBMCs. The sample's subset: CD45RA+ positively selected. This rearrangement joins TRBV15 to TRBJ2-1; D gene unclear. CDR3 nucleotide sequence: TGTGCCACCAGCAGAGATCACCCTCTGGTAGGCAATGAGCAGTTCTTC. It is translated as CATSRDHPLVGNEQFF.